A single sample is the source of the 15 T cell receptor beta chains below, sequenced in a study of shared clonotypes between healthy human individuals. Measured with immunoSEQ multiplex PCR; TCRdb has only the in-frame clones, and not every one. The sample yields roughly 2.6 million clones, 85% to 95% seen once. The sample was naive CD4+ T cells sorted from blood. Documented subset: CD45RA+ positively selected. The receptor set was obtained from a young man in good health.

CDR3 loop: CASSRQTGDNEQFF. CDR3 in DNA: TGCGCCAGCAGTCGCCAGACGGGGGACAATGAGCAGTTCTTC. The genes are TRBV4-1 and TRBJ2-1; possibly TRBD2 for D (6 bases). V shed 6 bases and J shed 5 bases, with 14 bases lying between them. The CDR3 has 14 residues. The germline gives CDR1 MGHRA, CDR2 YSYEKL.

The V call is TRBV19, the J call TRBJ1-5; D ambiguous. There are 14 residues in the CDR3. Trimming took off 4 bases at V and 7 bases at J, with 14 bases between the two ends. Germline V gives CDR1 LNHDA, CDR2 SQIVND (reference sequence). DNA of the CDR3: TGTGCCAGTAGTACGGGAGTGGGTGGGCAGCCCCAGCATTTT. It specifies CASSTGVGGQPQHF.

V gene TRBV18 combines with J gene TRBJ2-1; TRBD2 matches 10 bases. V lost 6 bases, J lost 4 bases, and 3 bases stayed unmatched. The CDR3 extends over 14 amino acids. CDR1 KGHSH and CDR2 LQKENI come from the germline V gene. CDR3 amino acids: CASSGTSEYNEQFF. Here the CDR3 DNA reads TGTGCCAGCTCCGGGACTAGCGAGTACAATGAGCAGTTCTTC. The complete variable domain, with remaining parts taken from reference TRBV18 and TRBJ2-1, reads NAGVMQNPRHLVRRRGQEARLRCSPMKGHSHVYWYRQLPEEGLKFMVYLQKENIIDESGMPKERFSAEFPKEGPSILRIQQVVRGDSAAYFCASSGTSEYNEQFFGPGTRLTVL.

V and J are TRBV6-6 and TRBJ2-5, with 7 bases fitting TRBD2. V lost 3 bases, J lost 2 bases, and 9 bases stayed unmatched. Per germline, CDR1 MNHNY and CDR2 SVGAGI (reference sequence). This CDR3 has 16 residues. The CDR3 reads CASSYSGWEGQETQYF. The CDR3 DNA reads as TGTGCCAGCAGTTATTCAGGTTGGGAGGGGCAAGAGACCCAGTACTTC.

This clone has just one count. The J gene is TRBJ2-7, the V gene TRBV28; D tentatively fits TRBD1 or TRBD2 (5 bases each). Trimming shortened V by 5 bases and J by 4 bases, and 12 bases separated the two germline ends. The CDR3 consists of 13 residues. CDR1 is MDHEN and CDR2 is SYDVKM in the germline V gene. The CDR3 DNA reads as TGTGCCAGCAGTCCCCCCTGGGGGTACGAGCAGTACTTC. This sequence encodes CASSPPWGYEQYF.

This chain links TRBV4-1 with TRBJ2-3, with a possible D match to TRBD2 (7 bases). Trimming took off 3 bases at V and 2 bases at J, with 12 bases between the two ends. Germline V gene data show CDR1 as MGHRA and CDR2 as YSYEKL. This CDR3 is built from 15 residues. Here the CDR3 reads CASSHPGGVTDTQYF. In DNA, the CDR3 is TGCGCCAGCAGCCATCCGGGGGGCGTCACAGATACGCAGTATTTT.

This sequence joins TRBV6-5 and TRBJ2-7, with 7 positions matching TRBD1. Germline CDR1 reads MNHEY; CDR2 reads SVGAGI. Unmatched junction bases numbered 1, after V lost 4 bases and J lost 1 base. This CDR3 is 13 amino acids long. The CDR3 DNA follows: TGTGCCAGCAGTTCACAGGGGTCCTACGAGCAGTACTTC. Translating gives CASSSQGSYEQYF.

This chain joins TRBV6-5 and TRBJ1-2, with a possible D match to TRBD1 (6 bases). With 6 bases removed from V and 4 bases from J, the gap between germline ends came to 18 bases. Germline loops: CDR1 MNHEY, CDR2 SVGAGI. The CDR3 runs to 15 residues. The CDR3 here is CASREQVGASYGYTF. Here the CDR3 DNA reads TGTGCCAGCAGGGAACAGGTGGGGGCAAGCTATGGCTACACCTTC.

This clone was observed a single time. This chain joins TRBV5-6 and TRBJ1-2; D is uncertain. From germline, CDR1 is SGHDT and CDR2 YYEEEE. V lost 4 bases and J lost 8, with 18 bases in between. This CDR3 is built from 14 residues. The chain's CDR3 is CASSRTHKNSGYTF. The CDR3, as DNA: TGTGCCAGCAGCCGGACCCACAAGAATTCCGGCTACACCTTC.

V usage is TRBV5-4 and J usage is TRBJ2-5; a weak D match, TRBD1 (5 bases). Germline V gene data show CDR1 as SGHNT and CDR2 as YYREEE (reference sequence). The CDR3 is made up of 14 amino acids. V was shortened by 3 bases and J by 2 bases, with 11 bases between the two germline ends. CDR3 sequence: CASSYDSQQETQYF. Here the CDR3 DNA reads TGTGCCAGCAGCTACGACAGCCAACAAGAGACCCAGTACTTC.

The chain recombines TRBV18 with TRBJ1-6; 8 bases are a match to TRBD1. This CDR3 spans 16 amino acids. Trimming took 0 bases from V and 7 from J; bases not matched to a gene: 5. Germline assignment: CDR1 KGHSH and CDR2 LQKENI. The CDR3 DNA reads TGTGCCAGCTCACCACCGGCAGGGGGCAGGAATTCACCCCTCCACTTT. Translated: CASSPPAGGRNSPLHF.

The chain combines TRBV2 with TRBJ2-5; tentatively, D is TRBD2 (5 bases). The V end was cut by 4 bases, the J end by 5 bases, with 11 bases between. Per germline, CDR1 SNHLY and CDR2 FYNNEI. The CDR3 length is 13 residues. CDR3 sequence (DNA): TGTGCCAGCAGTGCTGGACTCTCGGAGACCCAGTACTTC. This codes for CASSAGLSETQYF. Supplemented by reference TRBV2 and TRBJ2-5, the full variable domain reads EPEVTQTPSHQVTQMGQEVILRCVPISNHLYFYWYRQILGQKVEFLVSFYNNEISEKSEIFDDQFSVERPDGSNFTLKIRSTKLEDSAMYFCASSAGLSETQYFGPGTRLLVL.

The CDR3 coding sequence is TGTGCCAGTAGTAATCGCGACAGGGGGCGCGGCACTGAAGCTTTCTTT. Encoded protein: CASSNRDRGRGTEAFF. This sequence joins TRBV19 and TRBJ1-1; 10 bases fit TRBD1. This CDR3 contains 16 residues. Losses at the gene ends were 4 bases for V and 4 bases for J; bases not matched to a gene: 9. Looked up from germline, CDR1 is LNHDA and CDR2 is SQIVND (reference sequence). The whole variable domain, remainder taken from reference TRBV19 and TRBJ1-1, is DGGITQSPKYLFRKEGQNVTLSCEQNLNHDAMYWYRQDPGQGLRLIYYSQIVNDFQKGDIAEGYSVSREKKESFPLTVTSAQKNPTAFYLCASSNRDRGRGTEAFFGQGTRLTVV.

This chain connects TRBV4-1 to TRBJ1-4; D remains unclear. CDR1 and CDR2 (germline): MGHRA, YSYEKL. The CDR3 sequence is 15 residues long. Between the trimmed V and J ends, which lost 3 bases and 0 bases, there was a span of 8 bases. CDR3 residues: CASSHYGSTNEKLFF. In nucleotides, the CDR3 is TGCGCCAGCAGCCACTATGGATCAACTAATGAAAAACTGTTTTTT.

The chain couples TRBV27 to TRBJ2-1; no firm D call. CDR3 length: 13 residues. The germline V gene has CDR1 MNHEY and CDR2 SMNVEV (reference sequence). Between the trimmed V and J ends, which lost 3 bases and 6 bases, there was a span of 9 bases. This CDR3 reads CASSFVFGNEQFF. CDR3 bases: TGTGCCAGCAGTTTTGTCTTCGGCAATGAGCAGTTCTTC.